The clone carrying this T cell receptor beta chain was seen many times. Its antigen remains unknown. Researchers amplified the TCR beta CDR3 regions from RNA transcripts. When the TCR CDR3 underwent first-round RT-PCR, the HTBI primer set was used. MiXCR, run by TCRdb on the multiplex PCR reads, gives a single entry per CDR3 protein. The data show roughly 200,000 distinct CDR3 sequences, about 18% seen once. The data stem from a study of T cells in Graves' hyperthyroidism and ophthalmopathy. Whole-study results and caveats: Most thyroid clonotypes with frequency above 0.001 were detected in blood.

Uncontrolled infection, other autoimmune disease, pregnancy or lactation excluded patients. Diagnoses were made from clinical symptoms, serum measures (thyroxine and TRAb), thyroid ultrasound and orbital computed tomography. The sequenced sample consisted of blood. The receptor comes from a man in his forties with Graves' hyperthyroidism.

This CDR3 reads CSASRGDRGLEQYF. In nucleotides, the CDR3 is TGCAGTGCTAGTCGTGGGGACAGGGGGTTAGAGCAGTACTTC. This chain joins TRBV20-1 and TRBJ2-7; 11 nucleotides line up with TRBD1. This CDR3 spans 14 amino acids. Germline values: CDR1 DFQATT, CDR2 SNEGSKA (reference sequence). After removal of 3 bases from V and 7 bases from J, the junction contained 8 bases not matched to a gene.